The 26 T cell receptor beta chains in this list originate from one sample, sequenced in a study of cytomegalovirus exposure and HLA in healthy donors. With 60 Vbeta and 13 Jbeta primers, the PCR was carried out. Measured with immunoSEQ multiplex PCR; TCRdb has only the in-frame clones, and not every one. Of about 160,000 clones detected, roughly 80% appear once; the ten largest clones hold around 3.3%. Sequencing used PBMCs. The receptors were gathered from a woman aged 40 to 50 in good health and CMV-seronegative.

This chain uses TRBV28 with TRBJ1-2; 10 bases line up with TRBD1. J gave up 8 bases and V 2 bases, and 11 bases lay outside the gene matches. CDR1 is MDHEN, CDR2 SYDVKM, per germline. The CDR3 loop spans 16 amino acids. CDR3 sequence reads: CASSLRARQGAVGYTF. CDR3 bases: TGTGCCAGCAGTTTAAGGGCTCGACAGGGGGCTGTAGGCTACACCTTC.

The chain couples TRBV15 to TRBJ2-1; 9 bases fit TRBD2. The junction had 20 bases not matched to a gene; V was cut back by 1 base and J by 4 bases. The CDR3 is 21 residues long. Germline V CDR1 and CDR2: LNHNV, YYDKDF (reference sequence). CDR3 residues: CATSRGWRGGSLPPHYNEQFF. Here the CDR3 DNA reads TGTGCCACCAGCAGAGGTTGGCGGGGGGGCTCTCTCCCTCCTCATTACAATGAGCAGTTCTTC.

This clone turned up a few times. The chain is built from TRBV7-6 and TRBJ1-3, with 8 nucleotides matching TRBD1. Germline CDR1 SGHVS, CDR2 FNYEAQ. With 5 bases clipped from V and 11 bases from J, the junction kept 20 bases outside the gene matches. The CDR3 runs to 17 residues. This CDR3 reads CASSPIRRTGNGRPIYF. The CDR3 region has the DNA TGTGCCAGCAGCCCCATACGTCGGACAGGGAACGGTCGCCCCATATATTTT.

The V call is TRBV18, the J call TRBJ2-5, with a weak D call TRBD2 (6 bases). The CDR3 runs to 15 residues. V shed 2 bases and J shed 4 bases, with 14 bases lying between them. Germline values: CDR1 KGHSH, CDR2 LQKENI. The CDR3: CASSPGGSRRETQYF. The DNA of the CDR3 is TGTGCCAGCTCACCAGGGGGGTCCCGCCGAGAGACCCAGTACTTC.

The chain is built from TRBV28 and TRBJ1-2; TRBD1 might be the D (6 bases). V lost 2 bases and J 4 bases, leaving 11 bases between the germline ends. The CDR3 sequence is 14 residues long. Germline loops: CDR1 MDHEN, CDR2 SYDVKM. CDR3 sequence reads: CASSLQGRSYGYTF. CDR3 coding DNA: TGTGCCAGCAGTTTACAGGGGCGCAGCTATGGCTACACCTTC.

This clone turned up a few times. The rearrangement uses TRBV11-2 and TRBJ1-1; 10 bases map to TRBD1. The CDR3 runs to 16 residues. Germline CDR1 and CDR2: SGHAT and FQNNGV. The junction had 6 bases not matched to a gene; V was cut back by 5 bases and J by 0 bases. The CDR3 region has the DNA TGTGCCAGCAGCAATGACAGGGGGCGAATGAACACTGAAGCTTTCTTT. Translating gives CASSNDRGRMNTEAFF.

This rearrangement joins TRBV28 to TRBJ2-3; 13 bases are a match to TRBD2. The ends lost 7 bases at V and 2 bases at J; junction bases unmatched: 6. There are 16 residues in the CDR3. Germline assignment: CDR1 MDHEN and CDR2 SYDVKM. The CDR3 region has the DNA TGTGCCAGCATTCCACTAGCGGGGGGGTCCACAGATACGCAGTATTTT. Translated: CASIPLAGGSTDTQYF.

The gene calls are TRBV19 and TRBJ1-5, with D possibly being TRBD1 (5 bases). CDR1 LNHDA and CDR2 SQIVND come from the germline V gene (reference sequence). Between the trimmed V and J ends, which lost 9 bases and 5 bases, there was a span of 17 bases. CDR3 length: 14 amino acids. Here the CDR3 DNA reads TGTGCCAGCAGGAAAAGGGGAGGTGATCAGCCCCAGCATTTT. Protein: CASRKRGGDQPQHF. Drawing the rest from reference TRBV19 and TRBJ1-5, the complete variable domain is DGGITQSPKYLFRKEGQNVTLSCEQNLNHDAMYWYRQDPGQGLRLIYYSQIVNDFQKGDIAEGYSVSREKKESFPLTVTSAQKNPTAFYLCASRKRGGDQPQHFGDGTRLSIL.

In nucleotides, the CDR3 is TGTGCCAGCAGGTATACAGGGGATAACACTGAAGCTTTCTTT. Its translation: CASRYTGDNTEAFF. The rearrangement joins TRBV5-5 to TRBJ1-1; 7 nucleotides align to TRBD1. The CDR3 runs 14 residues. Germline trimming cut 5 bases from V and 2 bases from J; bases unmatched to any gene: 6. Germline-derived CDR1 and CDR2 are SGHKS and YYEKEE (reference sequence).

The chain combines TRBV7-9 with TRBJ2-3; no clear D gene. CDR3 size: 17 residues. Germline CDR1 and CDR2: SEHNR and FQNEAQ (reference sequence). V lost 0 bases and J 0 bases, leaving 13 bases between the germline ends. The DNA of the CDR3 is TGTGCCAGCAGCTTAGCGCGCCTAGATTATAGCACAGATACGCAGTATTTT. Translated, it gives CASSLARLDYSTDTQYF. Based on the CDR3 plus reference TRBV7-9 and TRBJ2-3, the full variable domain is DTGVSQNPRHKITKRGQNVTFRCDPISEHNRLYWYRQTLGQGPEFLTYFQNEAQLEKSRLLSDRFSAERPKGSFSTLEIQRTEQGDSAMYLCASSLARLDYSTDTQYFGPGTRLTVL.

This chain uses TRBV9 with TRBJ2-7; the match to TRBD2 covers 13 bases. The CDR3 totals 15 residues. Germline V gene lookup returns CDR1 SGDLS and CDR2 YYNGEE. V gave up 3 bases and J gave up 7 bases; unmatched junction bases: 7. For the CDR3, the DNA is TGTGCCAGCAGCGGGACTAGCGGGGGATCGAGGGAGCAGTACTTC. The encoded protein is CASSGTSGGSREQYF.

V usage is TRBV5-6 and J usage is TRBJ1-2; 8 nucleotides line up with TRBD1. The CDR3 has 15 amino acids. V was clipped by 4 bases and J by 1 base; unmatched bases: 6. Germline values: CDR1 SGHDT, CDR2 YYEEEE. The CDR3 spells CASSGQGGGNYGYTF. The CDR3 DNA reads TGTGCCAGCAGCGGACAGGGAGGGGGTAACTATGGCTACACCTTC. The full variable domain, completed using reference TRBV5-6 and TRBJ1-2, is DAGVTQSPTHLIKTRGQQVTLRCSPKSGHDTVSWYQQALGQGPQFIFQYYEEEERQRGNFPDRFSGHQFPNYSSELNVNALLLGDSALYLCASSGQGGGNYGYTFGSGTRLTVV.

The chain employs TRBV6-1 and TRBJ1-5, with D maybe TRBD1 (6 bases). Trimming took off 10 bases at V and 2 bases at J, with 15 bases between the two ends. This CDR3 contains 14 residues. From germline, CDR1 is MNHNS and CDR2 SASEGT. CDR3 in DNA: TGTGCCATACAACAGGGATTTGGCAATCAGCCCCAGCATTTT. Amino acid sequence: CAIQQGFGNQPQHF.

The rearrangement joins TRBV6-1 to TRBJ1-4, with D uncertain. Trimming removed 10 bases at V and 10 bases at J, with 19 bases between. The CDR3 totals 13 residues. The germline V gene has CDR1 MNHNS and CDR2 SASEGT. The CDR3 nucleotides read TGTGCCACGTGCTTGTTGGAGGGAGGAAAACTGTTTTTT. This sequence encodes CATCLLEGGKLFF.

In DNA, the CDR3 is TGTGCCAGCAGTAAAGGACAGGGGGTATTCTATGGCTACACCTTC. It translates to CASSKGQGVFYGYTF. This sequence joins TRBV6-1 and TRBJ1-2; TRBD1 matches at 10 bases. CDR3 size: 15 residues. V was pared by 5 bases and J by 4 bases, with 7 bases of the junction left unmatched. The germline V gene encodes CDR1 MNHNS and CDR2 SASEGT.

This clone was detected once. The chain employs TRBV20-1 and TRBJ2-5; no firm D call. This CDR3 has 9 amino acids. Germline V gene sequence: CDR1 DFQATT, CDR2 SNEGSKA (reference sequence). The chain's CDR3 is CNTKETQYF. CDR3 coding DNA: TGCAACACAAAGGAGACCCAGTACTTC.

This clone has just one count. The chain employs TRBV2 and TRBJ2-4, with no clear D. CDR1 is SNHLY, CDR2 FYNNEI, per germline. Trimming pared 1 base from V and 2 bases from J, leaving 9 bases between. The CDR3 spans 15 residues. CDR3 residues: CASSEDHLSKNIQYF. The CDR3 DNA is TGTGCCAGCAGTGAAGACCACCTATCCAAAAACATTCAGTACTTC.

The chain is built from TRBV19 and TRBJ1-5, with D unresolved. The CDR3 spans 13 residues. The germline V gene has CDR1 LNHDA and CDR2 SQIVND (reference sequence). V was trimmed by 9 bases and J by 0 bases, leaving 9 bases between them. DNA of the CDR3: TGTGCCAGCAGACGGGGTAGCAATCAGCCCCAGCATTTT. Residues: CASRRGSNQPQHF.

As concerns this clone: At one end, the junction sequence differs from germline, possibly due to a read error. The chain links TRBV7-2 to TRBJ2-5, with D unclear. This CDR3 has 13 residues. CDR1 and CDR2 from the germline V gene are SGHTA and FQGNSA. DNA of the CDR3: TGTGCCAGCAGCCGCTTATACCAGGAGACCCAGTACTTC. This translates into CASSRLYQETQYF. Full variable domain (remainder filled in from reference TRBV7-2 and TRBJ2-5): GAGVSQSPSNKVTEKGKDVELRCDPISGHTALYWYRQSLGQGLEFLIYFQGNSAPDKSGLPSDRFSAERTGGSVSTLTIQRTQQEDSAVYLCASSRLYQETQYFGPGTRLLVL.

This clone was seen once. This rearrangement joins TRBV29-1 to TRBJ1-2, with 8 bases aligning to TRBD1. Germline V gene sequence: CDR1 SQVTM, CDR2 ANQGSEA. The V and J ends lost 7 bases and 6 bases, in that order; junction bases with no gene match: 13. The CDR3 runs to 14 residues. DNA for the CDR3: TGCAGCGCCGGACAGGGTTGGGAAAGTCATGGCTACACCTTC. This gives the protein CSAGQGWESHGYTF. Full variable domain (rest looked up from reference TRBV29-1 and TRBJ1-2): SAVISQKPSRDICQRGTSLTIQCQVDSQVTMMFWYRQQPGQSLTLIATANQGSEATYESGFVIDKFPISRPNLTFSTLTVSNMSPEDSSIYLCSAGQGWESHGYTFGSGTRLTVV.

The chain uses TRBV18 and TRBJ1-6; D unresolved. Looked up from germline, CDR1 is KGHSH and CDR2 is LQKENI. V was clipped by 0 bases and J by 8 bases, with 17 bases between them. CDR3 length: 17 amino acids. CDR3 bases: TGTGCCAGCTCACCACCGGGCTCGGCCCTTCTACATTCACCCCTCCACTTT. It specifies CASSPPGSALLHSPLHF.

This clone is a singleton in its sample. The genes are TRBV5-4 and TRBJ2-1, with 7 bases identical to TRBD2. The CDR3 sequence is 15 residues long. Germline CDR1 and CDR2: SGHNT and YYREEE (reference sequence). V lost 3 bases, J lost 3 bases, and 6 bases stayed unmatched. CDR3 nucleotide sequence: TGTGCCAGCAGCTCGGGCGGGGGTCTCTACAATGAGCAGTTCTTC. Its translation: CASSSGGGLYNEQFF.

The CDR3: CASSSGGYGYTF. CDR3 nucleotides: TGTGCCAGCTCGTCAGGGGGTTATGGCTACACCTTC. The chain employs TRBV18 and TRBJ1-2; 7 bases match TRBD1. CDR3 size: 12 residues. Germline V gene lookup returns CDR1 KGHSH and CDR2 LQKENI. The trim removed 6 bases at V and 5 bases at J, leaving 3 bases unmatched.

The V call is TRBV6-5, the J call TRBJ1-2; 8 bases fit TRBD1. CDR3 length: 15 amino acids. V dropped 6 bases and J dropped 2; count of bases not matched to a gene: 8. CDR1 MNHEY and CDR2 SVGAGI come from the germline V gene. Here the CDR3 DNA reads TGTGCCAGCAGGACCTCCGGACAGGGAAACTATGGCTACACCTTC. As protein: CASRTSGQGNYGYTF.

V is TRBV7-8 and J is TRBJ2-5; D unresolved. Per germline, CDR1 SGHVS and CDR2 FQNEAQ. The CDR3 totals 12 residues. V lost 6 bases and J 4 bases, leaving 9 bases between the germline ends. The CDR3 DNA is TGTGCCAGCAGAGCGCACCGAGAGACCCAGTACTTC. Encoded protein: CASRAHRETQYF.

This sequence joins TRBV5-4 and TRBJ2-1, with a tentative D call TRBD2 (7 bases). From germline, CDR1 is SGHNT and CDR2 YYREEE (reference sequence). The CDR3 has 15 residues. Trimming cost V 4 bases and J 7 bases, with 18 bases left between them. The CDR3: CASSRGLGGENEQFF. The CDR3 nucleotides are TGTGCCAGCAGCCGTGGGTTAGGGGGGGAGAATGAGCAGTTCTTC.